Sequencing of this T cell receptor beta chain was carried out in a study of blood T cell repertoires in COVID-19 (dated by TCRdb to 2018 to 2021). For the wider study: Collaborator samples came from the United States, Italy and Spain and covered acute and convalescent phases of COVID-19. The prospective study material was composed of cDNA or gDNA derived from T cells, B-cell-depleted T cells, or PBMCs. The dataset comprised deeply sampled blood TCRbeta repertoires from subjects exposed to, actively infected with, or recovered from COVID-19. The repertoires were released in a freely available public database meant as a resource for research on the immune response to SARS-CoV-2. Samples came from the ongoing ImmuneRACE study (first 160 participants) plus 1,254 subjects from 6 global collaborators. Sample metadata almost always included a de-identified subject ID, COVID-19 status, age in years and sex. Where available, HLA class I and class II types were obtained from metadata supplied by the sample provider rather than from assay-based typing. The paper's findings and limits, for the study overall: Clinical and demographic metadata were provided uncurated, with the amount varying by source and participant.

The CDR3 numbers 12 residues from cysteine through phenylalanine. Only the CDR3 region is kept as DNA, spanning 36 bases read in frame from base 1. V is reduced by 6 bases and J by 12 bases, leaving a spacing of 15 bases between them. The germline V gene encodes CDR1 LNHDA and CDR2 SQIVND (reference sequence). With regard to this clone: Its antigen target is currently unknown. No quality values exist for individual bases; no much larger clone is one base distant.

TCRbeta CDR3 regions were amplified from genomic DNA using the immunoSEQ Assay, a bias-controlled multiplex PCR. The source study handled its data this way. Within the assay, amplification of reference gene primers was used to estimate how many nucleated cells each sample contained. Sequence reads were collapsed and filtered to measure the absolute abundance of every unique TCRbeta CDR3 rearrangement. Productive Simpson clonality was computed per sample as the square root of Simpson's diversity index over productive rearrangements. The clones in this table, taken by TCRdb from immuneACCESS, are in-frame only. Not every clone is retained; where verified, under half of the shortfall comes from an unresolved V gene, and the cause of the rest is unknown. D and trimming come from the DNA, and the V and J calls and clone size come from that table. A total of 100,000 to 150,000 clones appear in this sample, around 84% of them only once. Approximately 3.5% of the sample rests with the top ten.

Participants in the prospective study were aged 18 to 89 years, lived in 20 to 25 United States geographic areas, and enrolled through a virtual design. In the prospective study, cohorts were assigned on the basis of participant-reported clinical history obtained from a screening survey and a study questionnaire. Recovered participants in ImmuneRACE Cohort 3 were defined by two consecutive negative NP/OP PCR tests, clearance by a healthcare professional, or resolution of symptoms. In the prospective study, mobile phlebotomists collected whole blood, serum and a nasopharyngeal or oropharyngeal swab from each participant. Participants in the prospective study had the option to provide additional blood draws and questionnaires over a roughly 2-month period. Blood samples from the prospective study were shipped frozen or at room temperature prior to DNA extraction.

This TCR came from a woman aged 30 to 39 who had recovered from COVID-19. The specimen was PBMCs or T cells enriched from blood (not recorded which). Recombination joined TRBV19 with TRBJ2-1; the D gene is perhaps TRBD1, from 6 matching bases. The CDR3 corresponds to CASRRPGVGQFF. The DNA is TGTGCCAGTAGGCGGCCAGGGGTAGGGCAGTTCTTC. With the rest looked up from the reference TRBV19 and TRBJ2-1 genes rather than sequenced, the full variable domain is DGGITQSPKYLFRKEGQNVTLSCEQNLNHDAMYWYRQDPGQGLRLIYYSQIVNDFQKGDIAEGYSVSREKKESFPLTVTSAQKNPTAFYLCASRRPGVGQFFGPGTRLTVL.